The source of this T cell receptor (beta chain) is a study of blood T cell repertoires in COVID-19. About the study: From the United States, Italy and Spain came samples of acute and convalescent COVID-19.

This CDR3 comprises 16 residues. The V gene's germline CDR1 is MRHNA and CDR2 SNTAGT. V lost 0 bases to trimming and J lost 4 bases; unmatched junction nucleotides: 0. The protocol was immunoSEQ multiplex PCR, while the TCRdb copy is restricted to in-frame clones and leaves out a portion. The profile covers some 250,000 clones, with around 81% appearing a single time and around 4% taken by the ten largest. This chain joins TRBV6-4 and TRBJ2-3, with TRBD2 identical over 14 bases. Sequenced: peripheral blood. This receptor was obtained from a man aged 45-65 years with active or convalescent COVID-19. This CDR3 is CASSDSTSGGADTQYF. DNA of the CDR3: TGTGCCAGCAGTGACTCGACTAGCGGGGGGGCAGATACGCAGTATTTT.